The clone carrying this T cell receptor beta chain appeared many times. The time point denotes: newly diagnosed GD, antithyroid drugs for less than 3 months. Making the TCR library involved RNA that had been extracted from PBMCs. Construction of the TCR beta libraries employed iRepertoire HTBI primers in conjunction with Arm-PCR of CDR3 regions. TCRdb re-called the multiplex PCR reads through MiXCR, storing one row per CDR3 protein. The repertoire includes some 250,000 distinct CDR3 sequences, about 20% of them detected once, and about 14% sits in the top ten. The data are from a study of regulatory T cells in long-lasting Graves disease. The same sample was also studied in work on T cells in Graves' hyperthyroidism and ophthalmopathy.

The receptor's source is a woman in her 30s with Graves disease. Sequencing was performed on peripheral blood mononuclear cells (PBMCs), taken at new diagnosis, from a patient treated with antithyroid drugs.

The CDR3 sequence is CASSPRSGGETGELFF. The DNA for the CDR3 is TGTGCCAGCAGCCCGAGGAGCGGGGGGGAGACCGGGGAGCTGTTTTTT. The chain carries TRBV11-2 and TRBJ2-2, with TRBD2 matching 10 bases. V trimming: 5 bases; J trimming: 5 bases; junction bases outside the gene matches: 8. This CDR3 comprises 16 residues. The germline CDR1 and CDR2 sequences are SGHAT and FQNNGV.